This T cell receptor beta chain was recorded in a study of post-analysis software for immune sequencing data. Findings and caveats of the study: Normalized Chao1 diversity was significantly reduced in patients versus controls. Four to six TRBV segments (TRBV5-6, TRBV5-1 and TRBV20-1 among them) occurred more frequently in patients than in controls.

Every TCR beta cDNA library bore unique molecular identifiers. TCRdb itself ran the PCR reads through MiXCR, one entry per CDR3 protein. This sample has around 440,000 distinct CDR3 sequences, with around 40% found just once. Notes on this clonotype: What it binds is unknown.

With V trimmed by 0 bases and J by 4 bases, 6 bases remained unmatched. The CDR3 consists of 15 residues. The germline gives CDR1 DFQATT, CDR2 SNEGSKA (reference sequence). This TCR was recovered from a girl between 10 and 17 years old with multiple sclerosis. Sequenced material: blood. The rearrangement links TRBV20-1 to TRBJ2-1, with 7 bases fitting TRBD2. In DNA, the CDR3 is TGCAGTGCTAGAGAGGGGAGGGCCTCGTACAATGAGCAGTTCTTC. Residues: CSAREGRASYNEQFF.